These 16 T cell receptor beta chains came from one sample sequenced in a study of cytomegalovirus exposure and HLA in healthy donors. This PCR relied on a set of 60 Vbeta primers and 13 Jbeta primers. TCRdb keeps only in-frame clones here, not all; method: immunoSEQ multiplex PCR. The data contain 150,000 to 200,000 clones, around 86% of them singletons. Sequenced sample: PBMCs. The receptors come from a woman aged 18-30 years in good health and CMV-seronegative.

The chain carries TRBV15 and TRBJ2-4; TRBD1 might be the D (5 bases). The V gene lost 0 bases and the J gene lost 12 bases, with 9 bases spanning the gap. Germline CDR1 and CDR2: LNHNV and YYDKDF (reference sequence). The CDR3 has 12 residues. The CDR3 bases are TGTGCCACCAGCAGAGAAGTAGGGGATCAGTACTTC. Protein: CATSREVGDQYF. Using reference TRBV15 and TRBJ2-4 for the parts outside the CDR3, the full variable domain is DAMVIQNPRYQVTQFGKPVTLSCSQTLNHNVMYWYQQKSSQAPKLLFHYYDKDFNNEADTPDNFQSRRPNTSFCFLDIRSPGLGDTAMYLCATSREVGDQYFGAGTRLSVL.

The rearrangement joins TRBV5-1 to TRBJ1-4; a weak D match, TRBD1 (6 bases). This CDR3 region has 14 residues. V dropped 3 bases and J dropped 7 bases, with 13 bases sitting between them. Germline-derived CDR1 and CDR2 are SGHRS and YFSETQ. CDR3 amino acids: CASSSLGAGEKLFF. CDR3 bases: TGCGCCAGCAGCTCCCTGGGGGCGGGTGAAAAACTGTTTTTT.

Only one count was recorded for this clone. The chain combines TRBV4-1 with TRBJ2-7; D gene ambiguous. Germline assignment: CDR1 MGHRA and CDR2 YSYEKL. The CDR3 has 13 residues. V lost 3 bases, J lost 2 bases, and 8 bases lay in between. The CDR3: CASSQGSPYEQYF. For the CDR3, the DNA is TGCGCCAGCAGCCAGGGCAGTCCCTACGAGCAGTACTTC.

J is TRBJ2-5 and V is TRBV7-9, with 10 positions matching TRBD2. The CDR3 has 15 residues. Germline V gives CDR1 SEHNR, CDR2 FQNEAQ (reference sequence). J was trimmed by 2 bases and V by 8 bases; bases with no gene match: 8. CDR3 bases: TGTGCCAGCCGCCGGACTAGCGGACCACAAGAGACCCAGTACTTC. It translates to CASRRTSGPQETQYF.

The chain is built from TRBV5-1 and TRBJ1-4, with D perhaps TRBD1 (5 bases). V dropped 0 bases and J dropped 6 bases, with 9 bases sitting between them. The length of the CDR3 is 14 residues. Germline assignment: CDR1 SGHRS and CDR2 YFSETQ. Written as DNA, the CDR3 is TGCGCCAGCAGCTTGGGCAGGGAGGATGAAAAACTGTTTTTT. This sequence encodes CASSLGREDEKLFF.

The chain has TRBV7-8 and TRBJ2-6, with D possibly being TRBD1 (6 bases). The CDR3 is 18 amino acids. The V end lost 2 bases, the J end lost 0 bases, and 14 bases lay between the germline ends. Germline lookup yields CDR1 SGHVS and CDR2 FQNEAQ. The CDR3 reads CASSLRDTASSGANVLTF. The CDR3 DNA reads as TGTGCCAGCAGCTTAAGGGACACTGCTAGCTCTGGGGCCAACGTCCTGACTTTC.

The chain links TRBV5-1 to TRBJ2-7; the D is unclear. The germline V gene encodes CDR1 SGHRS and CDR2 YFSETQ. The CDR3 covers 14 residues. V gave up 3 bases and J gave up 4 bases, with 14 bases separating them. CDR3 DNA sequence: TGCGCCAGCAGCTGGCCTGAGACTCCATACGAGCAGTACTTC. Protein product: CASSWPETPYEQYF.

In its sample, this clone was seen once. V is TRBV15 and J is TRBJ2-1, with TRBD1 as a possible D gene (8 bases). CDR1 is LNHNV, CDR2 YYDKDF, per germline (reference sequence). The CDR3 spans 18 residues. With 9 bases removed from V and 3 bases from J, the gap between germline ends came to 27 bases. CDR3 coding DNA: TGTGCCACGAGGGGAGACAGGGGCAGAGCGGGGTACTACAATGAGCAGTTCTTC. Encoded protein: CATRGDRGRAGYYNEQFF.

This chain links TRBV19 with TRBJ1-2, with 7 bases fitting TRBD1. The ends lost 5 bases at V and 8 bases at J; junction bases unmatched: 8. Germline CDR1 reads LNHDA; CDR2 reads SQIVND (reference sequence). The CDR3 runs to 13 residues. The CDR3 DNA reads as TGTGCCAGTAGTCCCGGGACAGCGGGCGGCTACACCTTC. It codes for CASSPGTAGGYTF.

The count of this clone is one. The rearrangement uses TRBV6-1 and TRBJ2-5, with D tentatively TRBD1 (6 bases). The ends were cut back, 3 bases at V and 13 bases at J, with 15 bases in the middle. The length of the CDR3 is 12 residues. In germline, CDR1 is MNHNS, CDR2 SASEGT. The CDR3 sequence is CASSDTTGLPYF. The CDR3, as DNA: TGTGCCAGCAGTGACACGACAGGTTTGCCGTACTTC.

The J gene is TRBJ1-3, the V gene TRBV21-1. TRBV21-1 is termed a pseudogene. This CDR3 comprises 15 residues. As DNA, the CDR3 is TGTGCCAGCAGCAAAGTTTCGGGATCTGGAAACACCATATATTTT. Translation gives CASSKVSGSGNTIYF.

This chain joins TRBV5-4 and TRBJ1-6, with D perhaps matching TRBD1 (6 bases). The CDR3 is 16 amino acids. Deletions cut 0 bases from V and 15 bases from J, with 22 bases between. Germline V CDR1 and CDR2: SGHNT, YYREEE (reference sequence). The chain's CDR3 is CASSLESPGVLQRLHF. In DNA form, the CDR3 reads TGTGCCAGCAGCTTGGAATCACCAGGGGTGCTTCAACGCCTCCACTTT.

The chain recombines TRBV5-1 with TRBJ2-1, with D possibly matching TRBD2 (5 bases). The CDR3 length is 15 residues. From germline, CDR1 is SGHRS and CDR2 YFSETQ. V was clipped by 1 base and J by 9 bases, with 17 bases between them. The CDR3 region has the DNA TGCGCCAGCAGCTTGAGCCTAGCCCAACCCGGTGAGCAGTTCTTC. Residues: CASSLSLAQPGEQFF.

The genes are TRBV19 and TRBJ2-1, with D possibly matching TRBD2 (6 bases). Looked up from germline, CDR1 is LNHDA and CDR2 is SQIVND (reference sequence). V was cut by 8 bases and J by 0 bases, with 14 bases left in between. The CDR3 has 15 amino acids. CDR3 nucleotide sequence: TGTGCCAGTCAGGAACAGACTAGCTCCTACAATGAGCAGTTCTTC. Amino acid sequence: CASQEQTSSYNEQFF.

The gene calls are TRBV18 and TRBJ1-5; D may be TRBD1 (5 bases). V lost 6 bases and J lost 0, with 9 bases in between. This CDR3 has 14 amino acids. Per the germline V gene, CDR1 is KGHSH and CDR2 is LQKENI. CDR3: CASSPDSSNQPQHF. CDR3 nucleotide sequence: TGTGCCAGCTCCCCTGACAGTAGCAATCAGCCCCAGCATTTT.

In its sample, this clone was seen a few times. The chain combines TRBV7-2 with TRBJ2-5; 9 positions match TRBD2. The CDR3 is 15 residues long. Trimming cost V 2 bases and J 1 base; bases outside gene matches: 2. CDR1 and CDR2 from the germline V gene are SGHTA and FQGNSA. The CDR3 protein is CASSLIAGVQETQYF. Written as DNA, the CDR3 is TGTGCCAGCAGCTTAATAGCGGGGGTCCAAGAGACCCAGTACTTC.